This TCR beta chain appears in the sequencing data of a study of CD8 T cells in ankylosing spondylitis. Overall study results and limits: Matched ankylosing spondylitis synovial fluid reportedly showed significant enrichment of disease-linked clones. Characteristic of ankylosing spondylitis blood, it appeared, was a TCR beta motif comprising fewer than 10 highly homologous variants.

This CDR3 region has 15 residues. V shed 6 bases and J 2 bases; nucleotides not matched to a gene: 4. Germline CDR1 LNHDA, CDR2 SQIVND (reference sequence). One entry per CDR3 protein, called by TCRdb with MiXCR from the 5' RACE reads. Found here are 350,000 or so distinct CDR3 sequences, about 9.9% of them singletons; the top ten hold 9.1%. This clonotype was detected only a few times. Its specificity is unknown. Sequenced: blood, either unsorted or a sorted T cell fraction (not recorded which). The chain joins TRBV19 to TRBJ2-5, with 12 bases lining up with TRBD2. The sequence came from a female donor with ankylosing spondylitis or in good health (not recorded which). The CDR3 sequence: CASRRLAGEQETQYF. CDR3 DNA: TGTGCCAGTAGGAGACTAGCGGGGGAACAAGAGACCCAGTACTTC.